This record concerns one T cell receptor (beta chain) sequence. Germline loops: CDR1 SGHRS, CDR2 YFSETQ. CDR3 length: 15 amino acids. V lost 4 bases and J 1 base, leaving 12 bases between the germline ends. These data come from a study of blood T cell repertoires in COVID-19. Overall study: PBMCs, B-cell-depleted T cells, or T cells were the source of the cDNA or gDNA that made up the material.

Sequenced by immunoSEQ multiplex PCR; TCRdb stores in-frame clones only, minus some. Of some 220,000 clones in the sample, approximately 78% were seen once. This chain links TRBV5-1 with TRBJ1-5; D ambiguous. This clonotype was sampled from a woman aged 65 to 85 with COVID-19, enrolled during active disease. What was sequenced was peripheral blood. CDR3 sequence reads: CASSATGMSNQPQHF. DNA of the CDR3: TGCGCCAGCAGCGCCACCGGTATGAGCAATCAGCCCCAGCATTTT.